Below are 10 T cell receptor beta chains sequenced from a single sample in a study of blood T cells in healthy people across ages. Primers used in a second PCR of about 7 to 12 cycles were a sample-barcoded 5' primer and a J-beta primer mix. TCRdb passed the 5' RACE reads through MiXCR, listing each CDR3 protein once. The sample shows approximately 770,000 distinct CDR3 sequences, roughly 50% of them seen only once. The sample consisted of blood. These receptors originate from a man aged 30 to 45 in good health.

V and J are TRBV6-2 or TRBV6-3 and TRBJ2-5; 8 bases fit TRBD2. V lost 11 bases and J lost 1; bases outside the gene matches: 15. CDR3 length equals 16 residues. Per germline, CDR1 MNHEY and CDR2 SVGEGT. CDR3 nucleotide sequence: TGTGCCGGCTCCGACCGCAGCGGGAGATTCCAAGAGACCCAGTACTTC. Amino acid sequence: CAGSDRSGRFQETQYF.

This clonotype showed up just a few times. The chain is built from TRBV6-6 and TRBJ1-5; possible D gene TRBD1, 6 bases. Looked up from germline, CDR1 is MNHNY and CDR2 is SVGAGI (reference sequence). V lost 5 bases, J lost 4 bases, and 15 bases lay in between. The CDR3 length is 15 residues. CDR3 sequence reads: CASSRLDSGNQPQHF. As DNA, the CDR3 is TGTGCCAGCAGTAGACTGGACAGCGGAAATCAGCCCCAGCATTTT.

The CDR3 loop is CASSPRQGSFYEQYF. The CDR3 nucleotides read TGTGCCAGCAGCCCCCGACAGGGGTCCTTCTACGAGCAGTACTTC. The chain employs TRBV7-2 and TRBJ2-7; 8 bases agree with TRBD1. Per germline, CDR1 SGHTA and CDR2 FQGNSA. The CDR3 length is 15 residues. The J segment lost 3 bases and the V segment lost 5 bases, leaving 9 bases of the junction unmatched. Filled out from reference TRBV7-2 and TRBJ2-7, the complete variable domain reads GAGVSQSPSNKVTEKGKDVELRCDPISGHTALYWYRQSLGQGLEFLIYFQGNSAPDKSGLPSDRFSAERTGGSVSTLTIQRTQQEDSAVYLCASSPRQGSFYEQYFGPGTRLTVT.

This clonotype was seen only a few times. The gene calls are TRBV20-1 and TRBJ2-3; D perhaps matches TRBD1 (6 bases). The germline gives CDR1 DFQATT, CDR2 SNEGSKA (reference sequence). The CDR3 contains 16 residues. Trimming left V 1 base short and J 3 bases short, with 17 bases between. The CDR3 is CSARAAGKGVTDTQYF. The CDR3 DNA reads TGCAGTGCTAGAGCCGCCGGCAAGGGGGTTACAGATACGCAGTATTTT.

This clonotype was seen a few times. The chain uses TRBV5-1 and TRBJ2-5; TRBD1 aligns across 7 bases. There are 17 residues in the CDR3. The V segment lost 0 bases and the J segment 5 bases; nucleotides outside the gene matches: 13. Germline V CDR1 and CDR2: SGHRS, YFSETQ. Written as DNA, the CDR3 is TGCGCCAGCAGCTTGGGTTTAGACAGGGTGAGGAAGGAGACCCAGTACTTC. It codes for CASSLGLDRVRKETQYF.

The chain employs TRBV27 and TRBJ2-2, with 10 bases matching TRBD1. V shed 6 bases and J 7 bases; nucleotides not matched to a gene: 14. This CDR3 is built from 17 residues. The germline gives CDR1 MNHEY, CDR2 SMNVEV (reference sequence). This CDR3 is CASRRELGTGVYGELFF. CDR3 DNA: TGTGCCAGCAGACGTGAATTGGGGACAGGGGTTTACGGGGAGCTGTTTTTT.

The V call is TRBV20-1, the J call TRBJ1-6; unclear D gene. The V end was cut by 5 bases, the J end by 8 bases, with 16 bases between. The germline CDR1 and CDR2 sequences are DFQATT and SNEGSKA (reference sequence). This CDR3 spans 14 amino acids. CDR3 amino acids: CSASDPIFDSPLHF. The DNA of the CDR3 is TGCAGTGCTTCGGACCCGATCTTCGATTCACCCCTCCACTTT.

This chain links TRBV18 with TRBJ2-1; 14 bases align to TRBD2. The trim removed 4 bases at V and 7 bases at J, leaving 9 bases unmatched. Germline CDR1 reads KGHSH; CDR2 reads LQKENI. The CDR3 is made up of 17 amino acids. CDR3 sequence reads: CASSRGLAGALQNEQFF. CDR3 bases: TGTGCCAGCTCACGGGGACTAGCGGGAGCTTTACAGAATGAGCAGTTCTTC.

This chain joins TRBV7-2 and TRBJ2-3, with D maybe TRBD2 (8 bases). This CDR3 contains 16 residues. Germline V lookup: CDR1 SGHTA, CDR2 FQGNSA. Trimming left V 5 bases short and J 2 bases short, with 17 bases between. CDR3 loop: CASSRQGGGTTDTQYF. In DNA, the CDR3 is TGTGCCAGCAGCCGACAGGGCGGGGGGACCACAGATACGCAGTATTTT.

Only a few counts were recorded for this clonotype. The V call is TRBV6-1, the J call TRBJ2-1; D is unresolved. This CDR3 contains 14 residues. V was pared by 7 bases and J by 0 bases, with 10 bases between. Germline V gene lookup returns CDR1 MNHNS and CDR2 SASEGT. DNA for the CDR3: TGTGCCAGCATGGGTCCCCCCTCCTACAATGAGCAGTTCTTC. It yields the protein CASMGPPSYNEQFF.